A single sample gave rise to the 8 T cell receptor beta chains below, sequenced in a study of Ad26.COV2.S vaccination and SARS-CoV-2 variants. Treatment specified: over 15 received Ad26.COV2.S at low or high dose, single or two shots; about 5 received placebo; per-sample allocation not given. On day 63 after the first injection, vaccine and placebo recipients gave samples. Clones were read by immunoSEQ multiplex PCR, and TCRdb kept only the in-frame ones, dropping some. The profile covers fewer than 400,000 clones, with about 91% appearing a single time and under 2% taken by the ten largest. The sample here was peripheral blood, taken in a trial of Ad26.COV2.S vaccine versus placebo. These receptors were taken from a person between 18 and 65 years old who received the Ad26.COV2.S COVID-19 vaccine or a placebo.

CDR3 nucleotides: TGTGCCAGCAGCTTGGGTTTTGGGACAGGGAACAACATTCAGTACTTC. Its translation is CASSLGFGTGNNIQYF. The V and J genes are TRBV5-8 and TRBJ2-4, with TRBD1 matching 9 bases. Germline CDR1 is SGHTS and CDR2 is YDEGEE. Trimming took 0 bases from V and 7 from J; bases not matched to a gene: 8. The CDR3 extends over 16 amino acids.

The chain recombines TRBV4-1 with TRBJ2-1, with TRBD1 matching 9 bases. V shed 1 base and J 12 bases; nucleotides not matched to a gene: 13. Per germline, CDR1 MGHRA and CDR2 YSYEKL. CDR3 size: 16 residues. The DNA for the CDR3 is TGCGCCAGCAGCCAAGGGGGGACAGGGAAGCCTCAAGGGCAGTTCTTC. It codes for CASSQGGTGKPQGQFF.

This chain links TRBV19 with TRBJ1-5, with TRBD1 as a possible D gene (5 bases). V lost 5 bases and J lost 0, with 14 bases in between. CDR1 is LNHDA, CDR2 SQIVND, per germline (reference sequence). CDR3 length: 16 amino acids. CDR3 in DNA: TGTGCCAGTAGTGCGCAGGGATTAAGTAGCAATCAGCCCCAGCATTTT. It encodes CASSAQGLSSNQPQHF.

This chain connects TRBV7-9 to TRBJ2-1; no reliable D call. Looked up from germline, CDR1 is SEHNR and CDR2 is FQNEAQ (reference sequence). V gave up 5 bases and J gave up 12 bases, with 14 bases separating them. The CDR3 is 12 amino acids. The CDR3 nucleotides read TGTGCCAGCAGCACTGAACTCTTCGGGCAGTTCTTC. The encoded protein is CASSTELFGQFF.

The chain couples TRBV30 to TRBJ2-1; TRBD2 matches at 10 bases. J was trimmed by 0 bases and V by 7 bases; bases with no gene match: 6. The germline V gene has CDR1 GTSNPN and CDR2 SVGIG (reference sequence). This CDR3 has 15 residues. Here the CDR3 reads CALWTSGLSYNEQFF. CDR3 coding DNA: TGTGCCTTATGGACTAGCGGCCTCTCCTACAATGAGCAGTTCTTC.

The J gene is TRBJ2-2, the V gene TRBV5-1; no reliable D call. The germline V gene encodes CDR1 SGHRS and CDR2 YFSETQ. The CDR3 contains 13 residues. The ends were cut back, 0 bases at V and 9 bases at J, with 9 bases in the middle. The CDR3 DNA is TGCGCCAGCAGCTTGGGGCCCCCACGGGAGCTGTTTTTT. This encodes CASSLGPPRELFF. Complete variable domain (other parts from reference TRBV5-1 and TRBJ2-2): KAGVTQTPRYLIKTRGQQVTLSCSPISGHRSVSWYQQTPGQGLQFLFEYFSETQRNKGNFPGRFSGRQFSNSRSEMNVSTLELGDSALYLCASSLGPPRELFFGEGSRLTVL.

The V call is TRBV29-1, the J call TRBJ2-7; 11 bases agree with TRBD2. The V gene end was trimmed by 6 bases and the J gene end by 3 bases; junction bases not matched to a gene: 4. The V gene's germline CDR1 is SQVTM and CDR2 ANQGSEA. This CDR3 is built from 13 residues. CDR3 loop: CSVGGTSGYEQYF. The CDR3 nucleotides are TGCAGCGTGGGAGGGACTAGCGGCTACGAGCAGTACTTC.

This clone was detected a few times. The J gene is TRBJ2-7, the V gene TRBV3-1 (or the pseudogene TRBV3-2), with 8 positions matching TRBD2. Trimming took 1 base from V and 2 from J; bases not matched to a gene: 1. CDR1 LGHDT and CDR2 YNNKEL come from the germline V gene (reference sequence). The CDR3 length is 14 residues. Here the CDR3 reads CASSQARGAYEQYF. CDR3 nucleotides: TGTGCCAGCAGCCAAGCGCGGGGGGCCTACGAGCAGTACTTC.